This TCR beta chain was captured in a study of T cell clonality in common variable immunodeficiency. Germline CDR1 DFQATT, CDR2 SNEGSKA (reference sequence). V trimming: 1 base; J trimming: 6 bases; junction bases outside the gene matches: 5. The CDR3 loop spans 14 amino acids. This clone was detected ten times or more. Read coverage stops 3 residues before the CDR3 terminus; the germline J gene supplies the remainder. Produced via immunoSEQ multiplex PCR; TCRdb's table is partial and in-frame only. The sample holds approximately 58,000 clones, and no clone turns up only once. The rearrangement links TRBV20-1 to TRBJ1-1; 10 bases line up with TRBD1. The sequencing input was peripheral blood mononuclear cells. This TCR was recovered from a person between 18 and 75 years old in good health. CDR3 in amino acids: CSARGTGGIAEAFF. CDR3 DNA, as far as it was read: TGCAGTGCTAGAGGGACAGGGGGTATAGCTGAA.